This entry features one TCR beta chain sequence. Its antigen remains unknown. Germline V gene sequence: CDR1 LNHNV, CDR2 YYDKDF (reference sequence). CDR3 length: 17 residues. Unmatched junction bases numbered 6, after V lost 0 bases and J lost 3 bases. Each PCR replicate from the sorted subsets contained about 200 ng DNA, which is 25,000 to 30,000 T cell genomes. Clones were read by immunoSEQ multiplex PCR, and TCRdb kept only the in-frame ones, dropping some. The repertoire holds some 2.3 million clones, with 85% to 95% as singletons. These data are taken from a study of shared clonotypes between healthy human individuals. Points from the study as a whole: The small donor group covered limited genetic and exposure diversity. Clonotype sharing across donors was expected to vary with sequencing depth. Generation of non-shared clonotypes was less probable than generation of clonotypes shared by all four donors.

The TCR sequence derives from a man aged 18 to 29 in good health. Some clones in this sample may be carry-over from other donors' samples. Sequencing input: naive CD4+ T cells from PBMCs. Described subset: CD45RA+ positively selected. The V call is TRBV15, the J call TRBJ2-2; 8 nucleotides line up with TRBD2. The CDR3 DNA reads TGTGCCACCAGCAGAGATCTAGCGGGCACATACACCGGGGAGCTGTTTTTT. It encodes CATSRDLAGTYTGELFF. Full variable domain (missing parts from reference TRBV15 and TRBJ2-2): DAMVIQNPRYQVTQFGKPVTLSCSQTLNHNVMYWYQQKSSQAPKLLFHYYDKDFNNEADTPDNFQSRRPNTSFCFLDIRSPGLGDTAMYLCATSRDLAGTYTGELFFGEGSRLTVL.